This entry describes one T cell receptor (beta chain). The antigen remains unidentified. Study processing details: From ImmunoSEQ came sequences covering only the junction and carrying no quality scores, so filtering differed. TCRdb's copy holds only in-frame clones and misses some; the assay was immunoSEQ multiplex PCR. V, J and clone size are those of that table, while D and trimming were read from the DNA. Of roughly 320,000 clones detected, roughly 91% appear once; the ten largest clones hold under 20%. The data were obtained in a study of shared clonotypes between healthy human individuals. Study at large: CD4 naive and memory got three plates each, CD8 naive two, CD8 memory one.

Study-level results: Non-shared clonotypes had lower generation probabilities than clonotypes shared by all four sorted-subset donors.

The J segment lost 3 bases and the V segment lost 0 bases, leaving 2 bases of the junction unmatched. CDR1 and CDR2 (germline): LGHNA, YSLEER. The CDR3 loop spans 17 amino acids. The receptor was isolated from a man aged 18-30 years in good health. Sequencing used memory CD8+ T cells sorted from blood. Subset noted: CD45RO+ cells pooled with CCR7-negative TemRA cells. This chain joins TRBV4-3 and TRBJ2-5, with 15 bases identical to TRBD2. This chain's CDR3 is CASSQDRTSGREETQYF. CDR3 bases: TGCGCCAGCAGCCAAGACCGGACTAGCGGGAGGGAAGAGACCCAGTACTTC.